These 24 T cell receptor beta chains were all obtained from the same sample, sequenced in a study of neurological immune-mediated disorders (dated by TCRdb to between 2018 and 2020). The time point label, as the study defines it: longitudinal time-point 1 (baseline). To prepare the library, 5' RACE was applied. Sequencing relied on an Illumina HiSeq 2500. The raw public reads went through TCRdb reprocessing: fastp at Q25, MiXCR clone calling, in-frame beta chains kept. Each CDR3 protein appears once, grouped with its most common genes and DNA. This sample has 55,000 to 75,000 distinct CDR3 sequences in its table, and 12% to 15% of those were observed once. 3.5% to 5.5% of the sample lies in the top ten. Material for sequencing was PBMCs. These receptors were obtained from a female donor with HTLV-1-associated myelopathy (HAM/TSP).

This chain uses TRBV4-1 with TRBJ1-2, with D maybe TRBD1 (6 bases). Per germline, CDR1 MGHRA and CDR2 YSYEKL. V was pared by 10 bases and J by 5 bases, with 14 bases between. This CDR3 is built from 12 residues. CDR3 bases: TGCGCCAAAAGCCAAGGGGGTTATGGCTACACCTTC. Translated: CAKSQGGYGYTF.

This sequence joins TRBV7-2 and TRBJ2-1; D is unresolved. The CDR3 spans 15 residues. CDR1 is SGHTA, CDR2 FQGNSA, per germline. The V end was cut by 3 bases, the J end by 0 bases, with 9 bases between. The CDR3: CASSLDQSSYNEQFF. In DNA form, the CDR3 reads TGTGCCAGCAGCTTGGACCAGAGCTCCTACAATGAGCAGTTCTTC.

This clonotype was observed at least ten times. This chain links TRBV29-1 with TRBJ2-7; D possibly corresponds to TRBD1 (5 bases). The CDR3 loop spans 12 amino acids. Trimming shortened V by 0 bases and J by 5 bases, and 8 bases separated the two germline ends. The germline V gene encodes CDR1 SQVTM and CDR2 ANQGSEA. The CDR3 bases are TGCAGCGTTGAAGAGGGGCTGGACGAGCAGTACTTC. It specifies CSVEEGLDEQYF.

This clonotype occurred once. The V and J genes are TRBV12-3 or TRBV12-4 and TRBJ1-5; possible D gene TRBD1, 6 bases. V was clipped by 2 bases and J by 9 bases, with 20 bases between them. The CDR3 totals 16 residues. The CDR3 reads CASSLWGAGAGRPQHF. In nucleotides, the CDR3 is TGTGCCAGCAGTTTATGGGGCGCGGGGGCTGGTCGGCCCCAGCATTTT.

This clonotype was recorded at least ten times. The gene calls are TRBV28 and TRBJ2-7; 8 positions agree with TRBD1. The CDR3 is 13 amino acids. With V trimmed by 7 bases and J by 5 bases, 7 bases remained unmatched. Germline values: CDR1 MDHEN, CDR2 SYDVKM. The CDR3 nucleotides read TGTGCCAGCAACCCGGGACAGGCTAACGAGCAGTACTTC. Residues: CASNPGQANEQYF.

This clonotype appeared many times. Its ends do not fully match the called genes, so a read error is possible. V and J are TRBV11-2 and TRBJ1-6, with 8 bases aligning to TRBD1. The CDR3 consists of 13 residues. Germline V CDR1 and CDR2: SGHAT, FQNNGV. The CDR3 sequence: CASSADFRDRQNF. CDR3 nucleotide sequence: TGTGCCAGCAGCGCAGATTTCCGGGACAGGCAAAACTTT.

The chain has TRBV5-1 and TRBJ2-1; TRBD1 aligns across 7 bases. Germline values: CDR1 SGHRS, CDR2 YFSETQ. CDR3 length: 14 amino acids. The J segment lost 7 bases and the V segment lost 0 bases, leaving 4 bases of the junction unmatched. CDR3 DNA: TGCGCCAGCAGCTTGGGACAGGGCGGGAATGAGCAGTTCTTC. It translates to CASSLGQGGNEQFF.

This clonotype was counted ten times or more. The CDR3 DNA reads as TGCGCCAGCAGCCAGAGTCGGACAGGGGGGAACACTGAAGCTTTCTTT. Translated: CASSQSRTGGNTEAFF. The chain recombines TRBV4-1 with TRBJ1-1; 10 bases map to TRBD1. This CDR3 is 16 amino acids long. With 3 bases clipped from V and 1 base from J, the junction kept 5 bases outside the gene matches. Germline V gene sequence: CDR1 MGHRA, CDR2 YSYEKL.

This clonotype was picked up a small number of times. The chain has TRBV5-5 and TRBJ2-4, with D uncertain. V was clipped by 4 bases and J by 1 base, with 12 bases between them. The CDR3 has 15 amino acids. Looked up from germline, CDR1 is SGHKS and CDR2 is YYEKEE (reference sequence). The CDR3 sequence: CASSPVVPAKNIQYF. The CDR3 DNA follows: TGTGCCAGCAGCCCGGTTGTTCCGGCCAAAAACATTCAGTACTTC.

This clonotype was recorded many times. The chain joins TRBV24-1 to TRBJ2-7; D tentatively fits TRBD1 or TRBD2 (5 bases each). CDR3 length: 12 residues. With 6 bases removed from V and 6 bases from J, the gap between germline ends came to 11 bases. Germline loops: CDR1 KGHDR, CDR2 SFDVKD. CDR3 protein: CATSRGDLEQYF. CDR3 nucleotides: TGTGCCACCAGTCGAGGGGACCTCGAGCAGTACTTC.

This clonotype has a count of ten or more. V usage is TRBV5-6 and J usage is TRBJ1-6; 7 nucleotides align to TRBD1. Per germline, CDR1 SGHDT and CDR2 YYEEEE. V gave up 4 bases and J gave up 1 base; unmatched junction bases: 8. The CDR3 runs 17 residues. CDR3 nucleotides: TGTGCCAGCAGCCGTGGACAGGCGGTTTCCTATAATTCACCCCTCCACTTT. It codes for CASSRGQAVSYNSPLHF. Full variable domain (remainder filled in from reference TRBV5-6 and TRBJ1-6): DAGVTQSPTHLIKTRGQQVTLRCSPKSGHDTVSWYQQALGQGPQFIFQYYEEEERQRGNFPDRFSGHQFPNYSSELNVNALLLGDSALYLCASSRGQAVSYNSPLHFGNGTRLTVT.

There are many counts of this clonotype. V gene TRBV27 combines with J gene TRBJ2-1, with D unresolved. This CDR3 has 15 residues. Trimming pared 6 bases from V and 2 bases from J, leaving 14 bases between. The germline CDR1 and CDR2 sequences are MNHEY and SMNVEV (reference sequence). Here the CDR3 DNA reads TGTGCCAGCAGGGAAACAGAGATTGCCTACAATGAGCAGTTCTTC. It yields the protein CASRETEIAYNEQFF.

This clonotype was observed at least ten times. CDR3 in amino acids: CASSLGGGQEQYF. Here the CDR3 DNA reads TGCGCCAGCAGCTTGGGTGGGGGGCAAGAGCAGTACTTC. The chain joins TRBV5-1 to TRBJ2-7; D possibly matches TRBD1 or TRBD2 (6 bases each). Germline CDR1 and CDR2: SGHRS and YFSETQ. The CDR3 covers 13 residues. V lost 0 bases, J lost 7 bases, and 11 bases lay in between.

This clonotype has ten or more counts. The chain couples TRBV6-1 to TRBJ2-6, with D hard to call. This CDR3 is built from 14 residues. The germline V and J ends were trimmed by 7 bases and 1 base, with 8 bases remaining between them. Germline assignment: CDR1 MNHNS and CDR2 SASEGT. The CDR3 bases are TGTGCCAGCAATTCAAGATCTGGGGCCAACGTCCTGACTTTC. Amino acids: CASNSRSGANVLTF.

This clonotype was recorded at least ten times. The CDR3 coding sequence is TGCGCCAGCAGCCAAGGGGACGGGACTAGTAAAGGTAATGAGCAGTTCTTC. As protein: CASSQGDGTSKGNEQFF. The chain has TRBV4-1 and TRBJ2-1; 8 bases line up with TRBD2. Germline trimming cut 1 base from V and 7 bases from J; bases unmatched to any gene: 12. Germline V CDR1 and CDR2: MGHRA, YSYEKL. There are 17 residues in the CDR3.

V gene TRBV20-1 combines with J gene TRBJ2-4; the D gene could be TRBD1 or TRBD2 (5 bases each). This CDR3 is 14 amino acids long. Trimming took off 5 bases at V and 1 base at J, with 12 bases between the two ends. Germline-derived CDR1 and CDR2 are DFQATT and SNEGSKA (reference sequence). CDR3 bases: TGCAGTGCTGGGACCCAGGCGGCCAAAAACATTCAGTACTTC. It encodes CSAGTQAAKNIQYF.

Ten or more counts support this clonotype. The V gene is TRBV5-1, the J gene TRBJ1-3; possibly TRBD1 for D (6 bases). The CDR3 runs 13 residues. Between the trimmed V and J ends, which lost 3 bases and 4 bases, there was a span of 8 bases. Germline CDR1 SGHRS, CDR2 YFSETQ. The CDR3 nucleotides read TGCGCCAGCAGCTCTGGGGGCGGAAACACCATATATTTT. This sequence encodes CASSSGGGNTIYF.

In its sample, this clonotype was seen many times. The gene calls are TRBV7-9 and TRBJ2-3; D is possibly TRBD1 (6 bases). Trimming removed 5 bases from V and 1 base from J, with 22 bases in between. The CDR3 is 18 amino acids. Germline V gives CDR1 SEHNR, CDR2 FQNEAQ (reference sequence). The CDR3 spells CASSLTGPTNSRTDTQYF. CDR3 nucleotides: TGTGCCAGCAGCCTTACAGGGCCAACGAATTCACGCACAGATACGCAGTATTTT.

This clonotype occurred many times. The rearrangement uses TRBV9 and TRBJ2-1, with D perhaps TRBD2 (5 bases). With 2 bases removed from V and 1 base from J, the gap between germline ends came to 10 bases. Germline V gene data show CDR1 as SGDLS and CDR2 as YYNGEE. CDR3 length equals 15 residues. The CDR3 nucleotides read TGTGCCAGCAGCGTTGGCCCGGGGTCCTACAATGAGCAGTTCTTC. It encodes CASSVGPGSYNEQFF. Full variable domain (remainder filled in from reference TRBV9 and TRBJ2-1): DSGVTQTPKHLITATGQRVTLRCSPRSGDLSVYWYQQSLDQGLQFLIQYYNGEERAKGNILERFSAQQFPDLHSELNLSSLELGDSALYFCASSVGPGSYNEQFFGPGTRLTVL.

In DNA form, the CDR3 reads TGTGCCAGCAGCCCCAAGGGTAACTCCAACTATGGCTACACCTTC. It specifies CASSPKGNSNYGYTF. The chain links TRBV7-2 to TRBJ1-2; D unresolved. Germline V gives CDR1 SGHTA, CDR2 FQGNSA. The germline V and J ends were trimmed by 5 bases and 2 bases, with 15 bases remaining between them. This CDR3 comprises 15 residues. Supplemented by reference TRBV7-2 and TRBJ1-2, the full variable domain reads GAGVSQSPSNKVTEKGKDVELRCDPISGHTALYWYRQSLGQGLEFLIYFQGNSAPDKSGLPSDRFSAERTGGSVSTLTIQRTQQEDSAVYLCASSPKGNSNYGYTFGSGTRLTVV.

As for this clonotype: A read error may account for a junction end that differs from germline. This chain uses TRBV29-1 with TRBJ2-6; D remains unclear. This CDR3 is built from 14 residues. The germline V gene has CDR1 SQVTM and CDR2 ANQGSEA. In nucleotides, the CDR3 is TGCAACGTTGATCTGGGGACTGGGGCCAACGTCCTGACTTTC. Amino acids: CNVDLGTGANVLTF.

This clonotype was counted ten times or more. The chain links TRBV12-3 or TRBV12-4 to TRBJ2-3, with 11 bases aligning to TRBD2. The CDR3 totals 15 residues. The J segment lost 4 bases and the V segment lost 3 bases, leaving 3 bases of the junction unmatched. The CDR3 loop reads CASSFSGGAADTQYF. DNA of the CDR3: TGTGCCAGCAGTTTTAGCGGGGGGGCCGCAGATACGCAGTATTTT.

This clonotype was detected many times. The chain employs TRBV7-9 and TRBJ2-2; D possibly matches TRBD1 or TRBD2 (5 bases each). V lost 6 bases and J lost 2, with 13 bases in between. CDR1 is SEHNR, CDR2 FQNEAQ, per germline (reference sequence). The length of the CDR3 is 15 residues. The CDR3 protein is CASRTGTVNTGELFF. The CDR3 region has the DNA TGTGCCAGCAGAACCGGGACGGTCAACACCGGGGAGCTGTTTTTT.

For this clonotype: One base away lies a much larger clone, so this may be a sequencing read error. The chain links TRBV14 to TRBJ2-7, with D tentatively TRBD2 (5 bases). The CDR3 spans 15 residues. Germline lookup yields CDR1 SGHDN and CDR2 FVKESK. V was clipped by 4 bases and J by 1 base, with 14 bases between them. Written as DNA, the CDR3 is TGTGCCAGCAGCCCCCTAGCCGTGACGTCCTACGAGCAGTACTTC. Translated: CASSPLAVTSYEQYF. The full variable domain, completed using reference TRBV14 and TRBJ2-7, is EAGVTQFPSHSVIEKGQTVTLRCDPISGHDNLYWYRRVMGKEIKFLLHFVKESKQDESGMPNNRFLAERTGGTYSTLKVQPAELEDSGVYFCASSPLAVTSYEQYFGPGTRLTVT.